The clone carrying this T cell receptor (beta chain) has more than one count but fewer than ten. This sample was taken from a study of naive and memory T cell subsets. An oligonucleotide containing a UMI was ligated to the 3' end of TCR cDNA. The CDR3 spans 16 residues. Germline CDR1 SGHVS, CDR2 FQNEAQ. The J segment lost 8 bases and the V segment lost 1 base, leaving 7 bases of the junction unmatched. Four PCR rounds used nested alpha and beta constant region primers plus the SP2 primer. Using its own MiXCR run on the 5' RACE reads, TCRdb lists one record per CDR3 protein. Of 48,000 or so distinct CDR3 sequences listed, approximately 4.5% are singletons.

The V gene is TRBV7-8, the J gene TRBJ2-1, with 11 bases lining up with TRBD2. This sequence was found in a female donor in good health. For the CDR3, the DNA is TGTGCCAGCAGCTTAGATCGCACTAGCGGGAGCGATGAGCAGTTCTTC. Its translation is CASSLDRTSGSDEQFF.